This is a list of T cell receptor beta chains from one sample in a study of CD8+CD57+ T cells in acquired aplastic anemia. TCRdb re-called the reads with MiXCR, one entry per CDR3 protein. The table shows around 79,000 distinct CDR3 sequences, with 70% occurring only once. The source material was sorted CD4+, CD8+, or CD8+CD57+ T cells (not recorded which) from PBMCs. These receptor sequences come from a human donor with aplastic anemia. CDR3s include the opening cysteine and the closing phenylalanine or tryptophan. The order of the fields is clone size, D gene, J gene, V gene, CDR3 length, CDR3 DNA, CDR3 protein. A D gene is named only where the DNA matches it firmly. A row's size may be missing; if present it is once, few, many or a size class.

NA,TRBD1,TRBJ1-5,TRBV19,14,TGTGCCAGTAGCAGGACAGGGATCAATCAGCCCCAGCATTTT,CASSRTGINQPQHF
NA,TRBD1,TRBJ1-1,TRBV5-1,14,TGCGCCAGCAGCTGGACAGGGAAGAACACTGAAGCTTTCTTT,CASSWTGKNTEAFF
NA,NA,TRBJ1-4,TRBV5-1,14,TGCGCCAGCAGCCCCGGGGGCGAGGGAGAAAAACTGTTTTTT,CASSPGGEGEKLFF
few,TRBD2,TRBJ2-7,TRBV20-1,12,TGCAGTGCTAGAGGGGCGGGAGACGAGCAGTACTTC,CSARGAGDEQYF
NA,TRBD1,TRBJ1-4,TRBV20-1,14,TGCAGTGCTACGACAGGGGGAACTAATGAAAAACTGTTTTTT,CSATTGGTNEKLFF
NA,TRBD1,TRBJ1-5,TRBV19,15,TGTGCCAGTAGTTTGCGACAGGGATATAATCAGCCCCAGCATTTT,CASSLRQGYNQPQHF
NA,NA,TRBJ1-5,TRBV7-9,13,TGTGCCAGCAGCTTAGGAGTTCGGGAAGTAGAGCATTTT,CASSLGVREVEHF
NA,NA,TRBJ1-6,TRBV3-1,14,TGTGCCAGCAGCCAAGGCAGGGTGTATTCACCCCTCCACTTT,CASSQGRVYSPLHF
NA,NA,TRBJ1-6,TRBV10-3,15,TGTGCCATCAGTGAGGAGGGGTTTCGACCTTCACCCCTCCACTTT,CAISEEGFRPSPLHF
NA,NA,TRBJ1-1,TRBV7-2,15,TGTGCCAGCAGTCAACAGGGCGTAAGGCACACTGAAGCTTTCTTT,CASSQQGVRHTEAFF
NA,TRBD1,TRBJ1-5,TRBV24-1,15,TGTGCCACCAGTGACAATCAGGGGGCCAATCAGCCCCAGCATTTT,CATSDNQGANQPQHF
NA,NA,TRBJ2-7,TRBV7-8,15,TGTGCCAGCGCTCCTCCCCCACCGAACGCCTACGAGCAGTACTTC,CASAPPPPNAYEQYF
NA,NA,TRBJ1-5,TRBV7-2,13,TGTGCCAGCAGCCCTTTAGTGTATCAGCCCCAGCATTTT,CASSPLVYQPQHF
NA,NA,TRBJ1-3,TRBV2,14,TGTGCCAGCAGGGAAACAGGGTATGGAAACACCATATATTTT,CASRETGYGNTIYF
NA,NA,TRBJ1-6,TRBV5-4,16,TGTGCCAGCAGCTTAGCGGGGGCAGGGGTAAATTCGCCCCTCCACTTT,CASSLAGAGVNSPLHF
NA,TRBD2,TRBJ2-7,TRBV6-5,13,TGTGCCAGCAGTTGGACTAGCTTTCACGAGCAGTACTTC,CASSWTSFHEQYF
NA,NA,TRBJ1-2,TRBV7-9,11,TGTGCCAGCAGCCAAGGGGAGGGCTACACCTTC,CASSQGEGYTF
NA,NA,TRBJ2-1,TRBV6-1,14,TGTGCCAGCAGCCCCCTGGGGGGAGATCCTGAGCAGTCCTTC,CASSPLGGDPEQSF
NA,TRBD2,TRBJ2-7,TRBV24-1,17,TGTGCCACCAGCGGACAGGGGACTAGCGGGGAGACCTACGAGCAGTACTTC,CATSGQGTSGETYEQYF
NA,NA,TRBJ2-1,TRBV27,14,TGTGCCAGCAGTTTATCTGGCGGGCTTCCCGAGGGGTTCTTC,CASSLSGGLPEGFF
NA,NA,TRBJ2-3,TRBV20-1,12,TGCAGTGCTAGAGCCGCCACTGGTACGCAGTATTTT,CSARAATGTQYF
NA,TRBD1,TRBJ1-3,TRBV9,17,TGTGCCAGCAGCGAAGGGGGAGGGGGCGCCACTGGAAACACCATATATTTT,CASSEGGGGATGNTIYF